Below, 23 T cell receptor beta chains from the same sample are listed, as sequenced in a study of T cell changes during pregnancy in multiple sclerosis. Assay used: immunoSEQ multiplex PCR; TCRdb lists only in-frame clones, some missing. The sample has approximately 20,000 clones, 75% to 90% seen once; the top ten hold 5.5% to 7.5%. Sequencing was performed on CD8+ T cells from peripheral blood mononuclear cells, taken in the third trimester of pregnancy. These receptors originate from a female donor in good health, enrolled as a control in a pregnancy study.

DNA for the CDR3: TGTGCCATATCGGAGGGTAGGGCTGGGGCCAACGTCCTGACTTTC. Translation: CAISEGRAGANVLTF. J is TRBJ2-6 and V is TRBV15; perhaps TRBD2 as D (6 bases). Trimming pared 10 bases from V and 2 bases from J, leaving 15 bases between. Germline V gene lookup returns CDR1 LNHNV and CDR2 YYDKDF (reference sequence). The CDR3 runs 15 residues.

The chain links TRBV6-5 to TRBJ1-1; maybe TRBD1 (6 bases). In germline, CDR1 is MNHEY, CDR2 SVGAGI. CDR3 length equals 15 residues. Trimming removed 2 bases from V and 3 bases from J, with 13 bases in between. The CDR3 nucleotides are TGTGCCAGCAGTTACGGAAGGGGGGGGTACACTGAAGCTTTCTTT. It is translated as CASSYGRGGYTEAFF.

The V and J genes are TRBV4-3 and TRBJ2-7, with D possibly being TRBD2 (5 bases). CDR1 and CDR2 from the germline V gene are LGHNA and YSLEER. This CDR3 is built from 14 residues. With 1 base removed from V and 3 bases from J, the gap between germline ends came to 10 bases. CDR3 protein: CASSQVADFYEQYF. In DNA form, the CDR3 reads TGCGCCAGCAGCCAAGTGGCGGACTTCTACGAGCAGTACTTC.

This chain's CDR3 is CASSVGSPGELFF. CDR3 nucleotide sequence: TGTGCCAGCAGCGTGGGCTCCCCCGGGGAGCTGTTTTTT. V usage is TRBV9 and J usage is TRBJ2-2; D call uncertain. This CDR3 has 13 residues. Per germline, CDR1 SGDLS and CDR2 YYNGEE. V was pared by 2 bases and J by 6 bases, with 8 bases between.

The chain carries TRBV7-3 and TRBJ2-5; 7 bases match TRBD1. V lost 2 bases, J lost 5 bases, and 5 bases stayed unmatched. In germline, CDR1 is SGHTA, CDR2 FQGTGA. The CDR3 extends over 14 amino acids. The CDR3 sequence is CASSLGQADETQYF. The DNA for the CDR3 is TGTGCCAGCAGCTTAGGACAGGCGGACGAGACCCAGTACTTC.

The chain carries TRBV6-6 and TRBJ1-5; D uncertain. In germline, CDR1 is MNHNY, CDR2 SVGAGI (reference sequence). V was shortened by 6 bases and J by 5 bases, with 14 bases between the two germline ends. The CDR3 extends over 14 amino acids. Here the CDR3 reads CASSLGRGDQPQHF. The DNA of the CDR3 is TGTGCCAGCAGCCTGGGGAGAGGCGATCAGCCCCAGCATTTT.

This clone appeared once. The V and J genes are TRBV4-2 and TRBJ2-5; D perhaps matches TRBD2 (6 bases). Trimming stripped 4 bases from V and 11 bases from J, with 23 bases between. This CDR3 is 15 amino acids long. From germline, CDR1 is LGHNA and CDR2 YNFKEQ. The CDR3 DNA sequence: TGTGCCAGCAGCCCAGAAGGTGGGCTAGCGCTTGAGCAGTACTTC. It specifies CASSPEGGLALEQYF.

The chain couples TRBV7-9 to TRBJ2-7; a weak D match, TRBD2 (7 bases). Between the trimmed V and J ends, which lost 1 base and 1 base, there was a span of 20 bases. The germline V gene has CDR1 SEHNR and CDR2 FQNEAQ (reference sequence). This CDR3 has 18 amino acids. Here the CDR3 reads CASSLGGGLGGASYEQYF. CDR3 coding DNA: TGTGCCAGCAGCTTAGGAGGAGGCTTAGGGGGGGCTTCCTACGAGCAGTACTTC.

The chain recombines TRBV4-3 with TRBJ2-1; 8 nucleotides line up with TRBD1. V was pared by 4 bases and J by 4 bases, with 6 bases of the junction left unmatched. The CDR3 runs to 15 residues. CDR1 is LGHNA, CDR2 YSLEER, per germline. In DNA, the CDR3 is TGCGCCAGCAGCCCAAGACAGGGGTTATACAATGAGCAGTTCTTC. Translation: CASSPRQGLYNEQFF.

CDR3 residues: CASRGSGGANNEQFF. The CDR3 DNA reads as TGTGCCAGCAGAGGAAGCGGGGGGGCTAACAATGAGCAGTTCTTC. The rearrangement uses TRBV27 and TRBJ2-1, with 10 positions matching TRBD2. The junction had 7 bases not matched to a gene; V was cut back by 6 bases and J by 5 bases. The CDR3 extends over 15 amino acids. Germline lookup yields CDR1 MNHEY and CDR2 SMNVEV (reference sequence).

The chain links TRBV27 to TRBJ2-1; D is unclear. The V and J ends lost 2 bases and 3 bases respectively, with 11 bases between them. The CDR3 is 15 residues long. Looked up from germline, CDR1 is MNHEY and CDR2 is SMNVEV (reference sequence). CDR3 nucleotide sequence: TGTGCCAGCAGTTTACAACAGAATCACTACAATGAGCAGTTCTTC. Translating gives CASSLQQNHYNEQFF.

The V and J genes are TRBV7-6 and TRBJ2-7; 8 bases fit TRBD1. This CDR3 has 13 residues. V was clipped by 0 bases and J by 6 bases; unmatched bases: 1. Germline V gene sequence: CDR1 SGHVS, CDR2 FNYEAQ. This CDR3 is CASSLATGGEQYF. The CDR3 nucleotides read TGTGCCAGCAGCTTAGCAACAGGGGGCGAGCAGTACTTC. Variable domain in full (rest from reference TRBV7-6 and TRBJ2-7): GAGVSQSPRYKVTKRGQDVALRCDPISGHVSLYWYRQALGQGPEFLTYFNYEAQQDKSGLPNDRFSAERPEGSISTLTIQRTEQRDSAMYRCASSLATGGEQYFGPGTRLTVT.

V gene TRBV15 combines with J gene TRBJ2-3; 11 bases are a match to TRBD2. The V gene end was trimmed by 8 bases and the J gene end by 6 bases; junction bases not matched to a gene: 4. From germline, CDR1 is LNHNV and CDR2 YYDKDF (reference sequence). There are 13 residues in the CDR3. CDR3 in amino acids: CATASGGLDTQYF. The CDR3 DNA reads TGTGCCACCGCTAGCGGGGGGTTGGATACGCAGTATTTT.

This clone was seen a single time. J is TRBJ2-7 and V is TRBV4-2; 8 bases match TRBD2. After removal of 0 bases from V and 1 base from J, the junction contained 5 bases not matched to a gene. The length of the CDR3 is 16 residues. Looked up from germline, CDR1 is LGHNA and CDR2 is YNFKEQ. The CDR3 here is CASSQDAAGASYEQYF. CDR3 coding DNA: TGTGCCAGCAGCCAAGATGCAGCGGGGGCTTCCTACGAGCAGTACTTC.

Here the CDR3 DNA reads TGCGCCAGCAGTCGAGAGAGGCTAGCCCCCTACGAGCAGTACTTC. This encodes CASSRERLAPYEQYF. The V call is TRBV4-3, the J call TRBJ2-7; perhaps TRBD2 as D (5 bases). Germline-derived CDR1 and CDR2 are LGHNA and YSLEER. V was shortened by 6 bases and J by 2 bases, with 17 bases between the two germline ends. The CDR3 consists of 15 residues.

This clone was observed a handful of times. V gene TRBV19 combines with J gene TRBJ1-5, with 8 bases lining up with TRBD1. The CDR3 runs to 13 residues. The trim removed 6 bases at V and 7 bases at J, leaving 5 bases unmatched. The germline V gene has CDR1 LNHDA and CDR2 SQIVND (reference sequence). CDR3 bases: TGTGCCAGTAGCGACAGGGGTTGGCAGCCCCAGCATTTT. Encoded protein: CASSDRGWQPQHF. Filled out from reference TRBV19 and TRBJ1-5, the complete variable domain reads DGGITQSPKYLFRKEGQNVTLSCEQNLNHDAMYWYRQDPGQGLRLIYYSQIVNDFQKGDIAEGYSVSREKKESFPLTVTSAQKNPTAFYLCASSDRGWQPQHFGDGTRLSIL.

J is TRBJ2-2 and V is TRBV14; D may be TRBD1 (6 bases). Trimming took 5 bases from V and 0 from J, leaving 10 bases between them. Germline CDR1 and CDR2: SGHDN and FVKESK. The CDR3 length is 15 residues. CDR3 nucleotides: TGTGCCAGCAGCTTTCGACAGGCGAACACCGGGGAGCTGTTTTTT. Amino acid sequence: CASSFRQANTGELFF.

The genes are TRBV7-9 and TRBJ2-5, with 8 bases aligning to TRBD2. The V gene's germline CDR1 is SEHNR and CDR2 FQNEAQ (reference sequence). The CDR3 length is 18 residues. V lost 4 bases and J lost 5; bases outside the gene matches: 18. This CDR3 is CASSSSGTSAGTWETQYF. The CDR3 nucleotides read TGTGCCAGCAGCTCCTCGGGGACTAGTGCCGGCACATGGGAGACCCAGTACTTC.

In its sample, this clone was seen a few times. The V call is TRBV5-1, the J call TRBJ2-1; perhaps TRBD2 as D (5 bases). Looked up from germline, CDR1 is SGHRS and CDR2 is YFSETQ. The CDR3 runs to 15 residues. Trimming shortened V by 0 bases and J by 6 bases, and 13 bases separated the two germline ends. CDR3 loop: CASSLASIQGNEQFF. In DNA, the CDR3 is TGCGCCAGCAGCTTGGCTAGCATACAAGGCAATGAGCAGTTCTTC.

The rearrangement links TRBV4-3 to TRBJ2-5; D gene ambiguous. Trimming stripped 1 base from V and 2 bases from J, with 5 bases between. The CDR3 extends over 13 amino acids. CDR1 is LGHNA, CDR2 YSLEER, per germline. The CDR3: CASSQAPQETQYF. CDR3 nucleotide sequence: TGCGCCAGCAGCCAAGCCCCACAAGAGACCCAGTACTTC.

This chain links TRBV4-1 with TRBJ1-1; TRBD1 might be the D (5 bases). The V end was cut by 1 base, the J end by 2 bases, with 11 bases between. This CDR3 has 15 amino acids. Germline CDR1 reads MGHRA; CDR2 reads YSYEKL. In nucleotides, the CDR3 is TGCGCCAGCAGCCAAGTGGGGGGGTTAAACACTGAAGCTTTCTTT. Amino acid sequence: CASSQVGGLNTEAFF.

V and J are TRBV27 and TRBJ1-2, with no clear D. CDR1 and CDR2 (germline): MNHEY, SMNVEV (reference sequence). Trimming took 6 bases from V and 1 from J, leaving 9 bases between them. The CDR3 is made up of 13 amino acids. The CDR3 region has the DNA TGTGCCAGCAGAGGGAGTATTAACTATGGCTACACCTTC. Its translation: CASRGSINYGYTF.

In its sample, this clone is medium-sized. V is TRBV7-8 and J is TRBJ2-7; unclear D gene. V dropped 5 bases and J dropped 0 bases, with 14 bases sitting between them. The CDR3 loop spans 15 amino acids. Per the germline V gene, CDR1 is SGHVS and CDR2 is FQNEAQ. CDR3 in amino acids: CASSPLGGDSYEQYF. Here the CDR3 DNA reads TGTGCCAGCAGCCCCCTCGGCGGCGACTCCTACGAGCAGTACTTC.